This entry features one TCR beta chain sequence. This sample was taken from a study of blood T cell repertoires in COVID-19. Seattle researchers signed up patients amid active infection and tracked them longitudinally. This CDR3 is built from 14 residues. Germline V gene lookup returns CDR1 SGHDN and CDR2 FVKESK. V dropped 5 bases and J dropped 1 base, with 11 bases sitting between them. Clones were sequenced by immunoSEQ multiplex PCR, and TCRdb holds only the in-frame ones, with some missing. The sample includes around 60,000 clones, around 77% of them seen just once. This TCR came from a woman in her sixties or seventies with COVID-19, enrolled during active disease. What was sequenced was peripheral blood. The V call is TRBV14, the J call TRBJ1-1; possibly TRBD1 for D (5 bases). CDR3: CASSFGRGNTEAFF. CDR3 bases: TGTGCCAGCAGCTTCGGGAGGGGGAACACTGAAGCTTTCTTT.